A selection of T cell receptor beta chains follows, all from one sample in a study of cytomegalovirus exposure and HLA in healthy donors. Some clones are missing from TCRdb's copy, which holds only in-frame ones; the method was immunoSEQ multiplex PCR. The table lists 74,000 or so clones, around 80% of them singletons. The sample comprised PBMCs. Every receptor here comes from a man between 50 and 59 years old in good health and CMV-seropositive. CDR3s include the opening cysteine and the closing phenylalanine or tryptophan. A D gene is named only where the DNA matches it firmly. Rows may omit the clone size; those that give it use once, few, many or a size class.

abundance,j_gene,d_gene,len,v_gene,CDR3nt,CDR3aa
NA,TRBJ1-1,NA,11,TRBV20-1,TGCAGTGCGGCCCGGAACACTGAAGCTTTCTTT,CSAARNTEAFF
NA,TRBJ1-5,NA,14,TRBV19,TGTGCCAGTACCATCGGGGGTAGCAATCAGCCCCAGCATTTT,CASTIGGSNQPQHF
few,TRBJ2-1,TRBD2,14,TRBV7-9,TGTGCCAGCAGCTCGGGACTAGCAATTGGTGAGCAGTTCTTC,CASSSGLAIGEQFF
few,TRBJ2-2,TRBD1,16,TRBV6-5,TGTGCCAGCAGTTACTCGCGATTAGGGGGCTTCGGGGAGCTGTTTTTT,CASSYSRLGGFGELFF
NA,TRBJ2-7,NA,14,TRBV7-9,TGTGCCAGCAGCTTAGGGACAGCCTCCTACGAGCAGTACTTC,CASSLGTASYEQYF
NA,TRBJ2-3,NA,15,TRBV23-1,TGCGCCAGCAGTCAGAGACTACGGCCCACAGATACGCAGTATTTT,CASSQRLRPTDTQYF
NA,TRBJ1-3,TRBD1,14,TRBV2,TGTGCCAGCAGAGGACAGGGTTCGGGAAACACCATATATTTT,CASRGQGSGNTIYF
NA,TRBJ2-5,NA,15,TRBV14,TGTGCCAGCAGCCATACAGGGAAGTACCAAGAGACCCAGTACTTC,CASSHTGKYQETQYF
NA,TRBJ2-1,TRBD2,19,TRBV11-3,TGTGCCAGCAGCCCAGCCTGGCGGCTAGCGGGAGGCTTCTACAATGAGCAGTTCTTC,CASSPAWRLAGGFYNEQFF
NA,TRBJ1-1,TRBD1,14,TRBV19,TGTGCCAGTAGTATAGGGACAGGGGAAACTGAAGCTTTCTTT,CASSIGTGETEAFF
NA,TRBJ2-7,NA,11,TRBV30,TGTGCCTGGACCAGGGAATACGAGCAGTACTTC,CAWTREYEQYF
NA,TRBJ2-2,NA,15,TRBV10-3,TGTGCCATCAGGGAAGGTGGAGAGAACACCGGGGAGCTGTTTTTT,CAIREGGENTGELFF
NA,TRBJ2-3,NA,14,TRBV29-1,TGCAGCGTTCAACCTACTAGCTTCACAGATACGCAGTATTTT,CSVQPTSFTDTQYF
NA,TRBJ1-1,TRBD1,14,TRBV11-3,TGTGCCAGCAGCTCGGGACAGACGAACACTGAAGCTTTCTTT,CASSSGQTNTEAFF
NA,TRBJ2-1,TRBD2,17,TRBV5-1,TGCGCCAGCAGCTTGGGGGGGTCTAGCGGGGCCTACAATGAGCAGTTCTTC,CASSLGGSSGAYNEQFF
NA,TRBJ2-1,NA,16,TRBV5-6,TGTGCCAGCAGCTTGGATATGGGCCAAATCTACAATGAGCAGTTCTTC,CASSLDMGQIYNEQFF
NA,TRBJ1-5,NA,15,TRBV2,TGTGCCAGCAGTGATGAGGGAATCGCAAATCAGCCCCAGCATTTT,CASSDEGIANQPQHF
NA,TRBJ2-7,TRBD2,15,TRBV19,TGTGCCAGTAGTTTAGTAGCGGGAGCAACCTACGAGCAGTACTTC,CASSLVAGATYEQYF
NA,TRBJ2-7,NA,12,TRBV29-1,TGCAGCGCGGGACAAGGCACCTACGAGCAGTACTTC,CSAGQGTYEQYF
NA,TRBJ2-7,TRBD2,14,TRBV14,TGTGCCAGCAGAGAGGGCGGGAGAACCTACGAGCAGTACTTC,CASREGGRTYEQYF
NA,TRBJ2-7,TRBD2,13,TRBV30,TGTGCCTGGAGTGTCCTAGCGGCCTACGAGCAGTACTTC,CAWSVLAAYEQYF
NA,TRBJ2-1,NA,12,TRBV7-2,TGTGCCAGCAGCCAGTTTGCGGGTGAGCAGTTCTTC,CASSQFAGEQFF
NA,TRBJ2-1,NA,14,TRBV5-8,TGTGCCAGCAGCTTGGGGACTTTAAACAATGAGCAGTTCTTC,CASSLGTLNNEQFF
NA,TRBJ2-7,NA,14,TRBV5-1,TGCGCCAGCAGCTTGTCTCGACTGAGCTACGAGCAGTACTTC,CASSLSRLSYEQYF
once,TRBJ2-1,NA,14,TRBV2,TGTGCCAGCAATTCCCTGAGCTCCTACAATGAGCAGTTCTTC,CASNSLSSYNEQFF
NA,TRBJ2-7,TRBD2,14,TRBV19,TGTGCCTCTGCCGGGACTAGCGGCTCCTACGAGCAGTACTTC,CASAGTSGSYEQYF
NA,TRBJ2-1,NA,15,TRBV7-9,TGTGCCAGCAGGGAAGCGAGCCTAGGGGACAATGAGCAGTTCTTC,CASREASLGDNEQFF
NA,TRBJ2-3,TRBD2,15,TRBV7-9,TGTGCCAGCAGCCTGGAGGGCGGGAGAACAGATACGCAGTATTTT,CASSLEGGRTDTQYF
NA,TRBJ1-3,TRBD1,12,TRBV6-6,TGTGCCAGCAGTTACTCTGGGGACAGCGTATATTTT,CASSYSGDSVYF
NA,TRBJ2-3,NA,15,TRBV7-3,TGTGCCAGCAGCTTAGGTCCGGGAAGGCAGGATACGCAGTATTTT,CASSLGPGRQDTQYF
NA,TRBJ2-1,TRBD2,16,TRBV9,TGTGCCAGCAGCGTAGATCTAGCGGGAGCCCGCAATGAGCAGTTCTTC,CASSVDLAGARNEQFF
few,TRBJ2-7,NA,14,TRBV13,TGTGCCAGCAGCTTGGGGGAGGCCTCCTACGAGCAGTACTTC,CASSLGEASYEQYF
NA,TRBJ2-6,TRBD1,16,TRBV5-1,TGCGCCAGCCGACAGGGGATATCCTCTGGGGCCAACGGCCTGACTTTC,CASRQGISSGANGLTF
NA,TRBJ2-1,TRBD2,19,TRBV7-9,TGTTCCAGCAGCTTAATTAACCTTAGGACTAGGGGAACTCTCAATGAGCAGTTCTTC,CSSSLINLRTRGTLNEQFF
NA,TRBJ2-7,NA,14,TRBV27,TGTGCCAGCAGTTTAGGTCGCAGGGGAGACGAGCAGTACTTC,CASSLGRRGDEQYF
once,TRBJ2-7,TRBD2,14,TRBV29-1,TGCAGCGTTGAAACTACGGGAGGGCCCTACGAGCAGTACTTC,CSVETTGGPYEQYF
NA,TRBJ1-2,TRBD1,15,TRBV5-1,TGCGCCAGCAGATGGGAAGGGGGCTCTAACTATGGCTACACCTTC,CASRWEGGSNYGYTF
once,TRBJ2-2,TRBD2,16,TRBV27,TGTGCCAGCAGTTTAGCCAGCGGGACGAACACCGGGGAGCTGTTTTTT,CASSLASGTNTGELFF
NA,TRBJ1-1,NA,15,TRBV11-3,TGTGCCAGCAGCTTAGGACTAGCAACGGGACTACGGGCTTTCTTT,CASSLGLATGLRAFF
NA,TRBJ2-2,TRBD1,15,TRBV6-5,TGTGCCAGCAGTCAAGGGACAGCGAACACCGGGGAGCTGTTTTTT,CASSQGTANTGELFF
NA,TRBJ2-6,NA,15,TRBV11-2,TGTGCCAGCAGCTCCCGGGGATCTGGGGCCAACGTCCTGACTTTC,CASSSRGSGANVLTF
NA,TRBJ2-2,TRBD2,15,TRBV7-3,TGTGCCAGCAGCAAGGGACTAGTCGGCACCGGGGAGCTGTTTTTT,CASSKGLVGTGELFF
once,TRBJ1-5,NA,13,TRBV6-5,TGTGCCAGCACAGACGGGGTGGAGCAGCCCCAGCATTTT,CASTDGVEQPQHF
NA,TRBJ2-7,NA,14,TRBV11-2,TGTGCCAGCAGCTTAAACTCCCCCTCCTACGAGCAGTACTTC,CASSLNSPSYEQYF
NA,TRBJ1-4,TRBD1,14,TRBV5-1,TGCGCCAGCAGCGGGACAGGGGGGGGAGAAAAACTGTTTTTT,CASSGTGGGEKLFF
NA,TRBJ2-5,NA,14,TRBV5-1,TGCGCCAGCAGCTCCCTCGTGAGCTCAGAGACCCAGTACTTC,CASSSLVSSETQYF
NA,TRBJ2-6,NA,13,TRBV2,TGTGCCAGCGCGGACTCCGGGGCCAACGTCCTGACTTTC,CASADSGANVLTF
NA,TRBJ1-1,NA,11,TRBV27,TGTGCCAGCAGACAGGGCACTGAAGCTTTCTTT,CASRQGTEAFF
NA,TRBJ1-1,NA,12,TRBV30,TGTGCCTGGAGTGTGGAGGAGACTGAAGCTTTCTTT,CAWSVEETEAFF
NA,TRBJ2-7,TRBD2,15,TRBV29-1,TGCAGCGTTACCGCCGGGGGGACCCGCGCGACGGGGCAGTACTTC,CSVTAGGTRATGQYF
NA,TRBJ1-1,NA,14,TRBV7-3,TGTGCCAGCAGCTTAGCGGGGGTCGCGACTGAAGCTTTCTTT,CASSLAGVATEAFF
NA,TRBJ2-3,TRBD2,15,TRBV6-4,TGTGCCAGCAGTCCAGCGGGAGGTGGCACAGATACGCAGTATTTT,CASSPAGGGTDTQYF